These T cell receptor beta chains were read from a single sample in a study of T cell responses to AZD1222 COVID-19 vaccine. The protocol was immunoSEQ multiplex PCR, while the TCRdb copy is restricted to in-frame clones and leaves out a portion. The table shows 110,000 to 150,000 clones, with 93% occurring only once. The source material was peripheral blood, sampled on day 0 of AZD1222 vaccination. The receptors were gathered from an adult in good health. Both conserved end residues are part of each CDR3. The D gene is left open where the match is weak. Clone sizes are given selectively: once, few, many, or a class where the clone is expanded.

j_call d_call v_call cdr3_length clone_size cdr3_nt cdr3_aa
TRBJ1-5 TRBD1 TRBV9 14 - TGTGCCAGCAGCCCCGGAACAGGGGGCCAGCCCCAGCATTTT CASSPGTGGQPQHF
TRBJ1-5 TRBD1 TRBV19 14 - TGTGCCAGTAGCCAAGGACAGGGTCCTCAGCCCCAGCATTTT CASSQGQGPQPQHF
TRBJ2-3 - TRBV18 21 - TGTGCCAGCTCACCAGGCACAGGGGGCTGGAATAGCGGGAGCGGCCCAGATACGCAGTATTTT CASSPGTGGWNSGSGPDTQYF
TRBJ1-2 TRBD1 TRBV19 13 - TGTGCCAGTAGTATAAGGACAGGGGTCGCCTACACCTTC CASSIRTGVAYTF
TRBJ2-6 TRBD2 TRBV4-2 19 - TGTGCCAGCAGCCCGTCGGGACTAGCGGGAGATTCTGGGGCCAACGTCCTGACTTTC CASSPSGLAGDSGANVLTF
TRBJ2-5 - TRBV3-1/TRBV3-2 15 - TGTGCCAGCAGCCAAAGCAGCGGAGGCGGGGAGACCCAGTACTTC CASSQSSGGGETQYF
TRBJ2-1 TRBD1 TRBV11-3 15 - TGTGCCAGCAGCTTAGGGGGGACAGGGGAGGATGAGCAGTTCTTC CASSLGGTGEDEQFF
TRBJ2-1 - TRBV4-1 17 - TGCGCCAGCAGGCTTGTTGGGACCGGGAGCAGAGTAGGTGAGCAGTTCTTC CASRLVGTGSRVGEQFF
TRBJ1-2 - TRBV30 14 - TGTGCCTGGAGGGAGACCGGGGGCGAGGATGGCTACACCTTC CAWRETGGEDGYTF
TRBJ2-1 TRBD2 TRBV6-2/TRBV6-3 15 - TGTGCCAGCAGCTGGCCTAGCGGGAGAGGCAATGAGCAGTTCTTC CASSWPSGRGNEQFF
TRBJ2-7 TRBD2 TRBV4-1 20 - TGCGCCAGCAGCCAAGGGGGGTTCCGGGAGGGCCGACAGGCGAAGTACGAGCAGTACTTC CASSQGGFREGRQAKYEQYF
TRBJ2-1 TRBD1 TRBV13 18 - TGTGCCAGCAGCCCATACCGGACAGGGGGCCCCCTCTACAATGAGCAGTTCTTC CASSPYRTGGPLYNEQFF
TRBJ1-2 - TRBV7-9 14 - TGTGCCAGCAGCTTAGCCACGCCAACCCCCGGCTACACCTTC CASSLATPTPGYTF
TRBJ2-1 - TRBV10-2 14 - TGCGCCAGCAGTGTTCTAGCGAGCTACAATGAGCAGTTCTTC CASSVLASYNEQFF
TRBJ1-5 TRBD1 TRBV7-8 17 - TGTGCCAGCAGCCTTATTGCAGGACAGGGCGGCAATCAGCCCCAGCATTTT CASSLIAGQGGNQPQHF
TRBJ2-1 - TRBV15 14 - TGTGCCACCAGCAGAGGAGAGACTCTCAATGAGCAGTTCTTC CATSRGETLNEQFF
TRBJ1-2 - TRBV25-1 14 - TGTGCCAGCAGTGAATCGGGGTCAGTAAAAGGCTACACCTTC CASSESGSVKGYTF
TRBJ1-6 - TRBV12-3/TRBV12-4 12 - TGTGCCAGCAGTTTAAGTTGGACACCCCTCCACTTT CASSLSWTPLHF
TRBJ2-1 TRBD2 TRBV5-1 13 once TGCGCCAGCAGCTTGGGCGGGAGTAATGAGCAGTTCTTC CASSLGGSNEQFF
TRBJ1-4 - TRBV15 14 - TGTGCCACCAGCAGAGACCAATGGAATGAAAAACTGTTTTTT CATSRDQWNEKLFF
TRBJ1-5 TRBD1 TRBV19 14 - TGTGCCAGTAGTTTACAGGGGGATTATCAGCCCCAGCATTTT CASSLQGDYQPQHF
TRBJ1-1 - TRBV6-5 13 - TGTGCCAGCAGTTACACACGGAACACTGAAGCTTTCTTT CASSYTRNTEAFF
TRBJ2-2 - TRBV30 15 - TGTGCCTGGAGTGTCGGGCAGGGATACACCGGGGAGCTGTTTTTT CAWSVGQGYTGELFF